This TCR beta chain was identified in a study of blood T cell repertoires in COVID-19. Unmatched junction bases numbered 8, after V lost 5 bases and J lost 3 bases. CDR3 size: 16 residues. Germline V CDR1 and CDR2: SGHTA, FQGNSA. Only in-frame clones appear in the TCRdb table, and some are missing; sequencing was by immunoSEQ multiplex PCR. The top ten clones hold 1.5% to 2% of a sample with about 250,000 clones, around nine tenths of them seen once. The receptor's source is a woman aged 55 to 70 who had recovered from COVID-19. V gene TRBV7-2 combines with J gene TRBJ2-3; the match to TRBD2 covers 10 bases. Sequencing used peripheral blood. In nucleotides, the CDR3 is TGTGCCAGCAGCCAATTAGCGGGGGGTGGGACAGATACGCAGTATTTT. This translates into CASSQLAGGGTDTQYF. The full variable domain, completed using reference TRBV7-2 and TRBJ2-3, is GAGVSQSPSNKVTEKGKDVELRCDPISGHTALYWYRQSLGQGLEFLIYFQGNSAPDKSGLPSDRFSAERTGGSVSTLTIQRTQQEDSAVYLCASSQLAGGGTDTQYFGPGTRLTVL.